Many counts were recorded for the clone carrying this T cell receptor beta chain. The CDR3 loop spans 13 amino acids. The V end was cut by 5 bases, the J end by 5 bases, with 9 bases between. Per the germline V gene, CDR1 is MNHNS and CDR2 is SASEGT. The sample is drawn from a study of T cells in Graves' hyperthyroidism and ophthalmopathy. The TCR beta CDR3 regions underwent amplification using RNA transcripts as the source. HTBI primers were the set used in a first-round RT-PCR of the TCR CDR3. Using its own MiXCR run on the multiplex PCR reads, TCRdb lists one record per CDR3 protein. This table holds about 350,000 distinct CDR3 sequences, roughly 15% found once.

The source of this sequence is a woman aged 55 to 70 with Graves' ophthalmopathy. The sequencing sample was made of blood. The J gene is TRBJ2-2, the V gene TRBV6-1; maybe TRBD2 (5 bases). The CDR3 DNA sequence: TGTGCCAGCAGTAGGACTTTGACCGGGGAGCTGTTTTTT. It is translated as CASSRTLTGELFF.